This is a list of T cell receptor beta chains from one sample in a study of cytomegalovirus exposure and HLA in healthy donors. Libraries were prepared by immunoSEQ multiplex PCR; TCRdb keeps only in-frame clonotypes and omits some of them. The data hold about 73,000 clones, with roughly 69% observed a single time. Sequenced: PBMCs. These receptors all come from a woman aged 50 to 60 in good health and CMV-seropositive. The CDR3 runs from the conserved cysteine through the conserved F or W. The D gene is left open where the match is weak. Clone size is shown for a subset of rows, as once, few, many or a class of expanded clone.

clone size,D gene,J gene,V gene,CDR3 DNA,CDR3 protein
NA,TRBD1,TRBJ1-3,TRBV6-5,TGTGCCAGCAGTTCGTACAGGGGGCCAAACACCATATATTTT,CASSSYRGPNTIYF
NA,TRBD1,TRBJ2-3,TRBV9,TGTGCCAGCAGCACTCGCGGACAGGGGAGACCAGATACGCAGTATTTT,CASSTRGQGRPDTQYF
NA,NA,TRBJ1-6,TRBV19,TGTGCCAGTAGTATAGGGGGGCTTCTGGGCTCACCCCTCCACTTT,CASSIGGLLGSPLHF
NA,NA,TRBJ2-5,TRBV5-1,TGCGCCAGCAGCCTGGAAGGGACTGAAGAGACCCAGTACTTC,CASSLEGTEETQYF
NA,TRBD2,TRBJ2-5,TRBV6-1,TGTGCCAGCAGTGAATTTTCTAGCGGGCCCCAAGAGACCCAGTACTTC,CASSEFSSGPQETQYF
NA,NA,TRBJ1-1,TRBV2,TGTGCCAGCAGTATTTCTTCCGGGAACACTGAAGCTTTCTTT,CASSISSGNTEAFF
NA,NA,TRBJ2-6,TRBV10-1,TGCGCCAGCAGTGACCCCCTTGGGCGAAGGGGTTTCCGCCCTGGGGCCAACGTCCTGACTTTC,CASSDPLGRRGFRPGANVLTF
NA,NA,TRBJ2-2,TRBV2,TGTGCCAGCAGCAGCTACCTAGTCTCCGGGGAGCTGTTTTTT,CASSSYLVSGELFF
NA,NA,TRBJ1-2,TRBV28,TGTGCCAGCAGAGACGGGGGGCTAAACTATGGCTACACCTTC,CASRDGGLNYGYTF
NA,NA,TRBJ2-3,TRBV5-1,TGCGCCAGCAGCTCCCTTTCGGGTAGGGATACGCAGTATTTT,CASSSLSGRDTQYF
NA,TRBD1,TRBJ1-3,TRBV28,TGTGCCAGCAGTAACACAAGGCGGACAGGGGGCGCCGGAAACACCATATATTTT,CASSNTRRTGGAGNTIYF
NA,TRBD2,TRBJ2-5,TRBV6-5,TGTGCCAGCTCTCGGGGGGGCCGGGGGGAAGAGACCCAGTACTTC,CASSRGGRGEETQYF
NA,NA,TRBJ2-5,TRBV13,TGTGCCAGCAGCGCCCCAGGAGGAGAGACCCAGTACTTC,CASSAPGGETQYF
few,TRBD1,TRBJ1-5,TRBV28,TGTGCCAGCCATAAAGGGGGCGGTCAGCCCCAGCATTTT,CASHKGGGQPQHF
NA,NA,TRBJ1-2,TRBV5-1,TGCGCCAGCAGCTTGGTGGTGGGGGGGCGAGATGGCTACACCTTC,CASSLVVGGRDGYTF
NA,NA,TRBJ2-2,TRBV30,TGTGCCTGGAGCCGGGACACCAACGCCGGGGAGCTGTTTTTT,CAWSRDTNAGELFF
NA,NA,TRBJ2-3,TRBV30,TGTGCCTGGAACTTAGGGGGGGCGGGTGGCACAGATACGCAGTATTTT,CAWNLGGAGGTDTQYF
few,TRBD1,TRBJ2-7,TRBV5-1,TGCGCCAGCAGCTTGGCGGGACAGGGGGCAAAGTACTTC,CASSLAGQGAKYF
NA,NA,TRBJ1-6,TRBV10-3,TGTGCCATCAGTGGAGTAATCTACCTGGACAGCACTAATTCACCCCTCCACTTT,CAISGVIYLDSTNSPLHF
NA,TRBD1,TRBJ1-1,TRBV25-1,TGTGCCAGCAGTGCACTTTACAGGGGTCGCACTGAAGCTTTCTTT,CASSALYRGRTEAFF
NA,TRBD2,TRBJ2-1,TRBV7-8,TGTGCCAGCAGCTTTTTAGCGGGGGAAAACAATGAGCAGTTCTTC,CASSFLAGENNEQFF
few,NA,TRBJ1-2,TRBV6-1,TGTGCCAGCAGTGACCACGGTTACTATGGCTACACCTTC,CASSDHGYYGYTF
NA,NA,TRBJ2-7,TRBV29-1,TGCAGCGTTGGCGAGGTCTCCGAAGCCGAGCAGTACTTC,CSVGEVSEAEQYF
NA,NA,TRBJ1-3,TRBV13,TGTGCCAGCAGCTTAGGTATCGACAGGACAACCTTTGAGCGGAACACCATATATTTT,CASSLGIDRTTFERNTIYF
few,NA,TRBJ1-1,TRBV6-6,TGTGCCAGCAGAGAGAGGTCCATGAACACTGAAGCTTTCTTT,CASRERSMNTEAFF
NA,TRBD1,TRBJ1-2,TRBV28,TGTGCCAGCAGCAACGACAGGGAGGACGGTGGCTACACCTTC,CASSNDREDGGYTF
few,TRBD2,TRBJ2-1,TRBV6-4,TGTGCCAGCAGTACGACTAGCGGGGGGGCCCGGGAGCAGTTCTTC,CASSTTSGGAREQFF
NA,TRBD1,TRBJ1-1,TRBV4-2,TGTGCCAGCAGCCAAGACACAGGGGATACTGAAGCTTTCTTT,CASSQDTGDTEAFF
NA,TRBD2,TRBJ2-2,TRBV5-1,TGCGCCAGCAGCTTAGGGACTAGCGGGGGGTACGACACCGGGGAGCTGTTTTTT,CASSLGTSGGYDTGELFF
NA,TRBD2,TRBJ2-1,TRBV7-6,TGTGCCAGCATTAGCGGGGGGAATTCTGAGCAGTTCTTC,CASISGGNSEQFF
NA,TRBD1,TRBJ1-5,TRBV7-9,TGTGCCAGCAGCTCCCGGACAGGAGGCCCGGCGTTGGGTCAGCCCCAGCATTTT,CASSSRTGGPALGQPQHF
NA,NA,TRBJ2-4,TRBV10-3,TGTGCCATTTTTAGAGATATTCAGTACTTC,CAIFRDIQYF
few,TRBD2,TRBJ2-1,TRBV9,TGTGCCAGCAGCACTGCGGGGGGACCCTACAATGAGCAGTTCTTC,CASSTAGGPYNEQFF
NA,TRBD1,TRBJ2-5,TRBV2,TGTGCCAGCACCATCGGGGGACAGGGGGGGGAGACCCAGTACTTC,CASTIGGQGGETQYF
NA,TRBD2,TRBJ2-5,TRBV7-9,TGTGCCAGCAGCTTACAGCCGACGGGGGGGGCGAAAGAGACCCAGTACTTC,CASSLQPTGGAKETQYF
NA,TRBD2,TRBJ2-5,TRBV7-9,TGTGCCAGCAGCTCTAGCGGGGGGAGAGAGGCCCAGTACTTC,CASSSSGGREAQYF
NA,TRBD1,TRBJ1-4,TRBV10-3,TGTGCCATCAGTGAGTCGAAAGGACAGGGGGAAAAACTGTTTTTT,CAISESKGQGEKLFF
NA,NA,TRBJ1-5,TRBV6-6,TGTGCCAGCAGCCGAACGACCGGGGACGGGAGGCAGCCCCAGCATTTT,CASSRTTGDGRQPQHF